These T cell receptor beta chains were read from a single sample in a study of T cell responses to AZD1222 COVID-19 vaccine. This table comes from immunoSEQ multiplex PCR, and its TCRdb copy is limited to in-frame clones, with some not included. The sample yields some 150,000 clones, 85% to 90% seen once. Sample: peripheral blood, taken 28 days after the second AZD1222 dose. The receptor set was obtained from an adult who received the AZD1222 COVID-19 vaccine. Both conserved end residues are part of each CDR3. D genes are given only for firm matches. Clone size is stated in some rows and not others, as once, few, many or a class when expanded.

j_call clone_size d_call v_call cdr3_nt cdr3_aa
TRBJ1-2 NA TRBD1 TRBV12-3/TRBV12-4 TGTGCCAGCAGCGATGACAGGGCGTATGGCTACACCTTC CASSDDRAYGYTF
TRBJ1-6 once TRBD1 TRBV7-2 TGTGCCAGCAGCTTAGTGGCAGGGGGTCCATCACCCCTCCACTTT CASSLVAGGPSPLHF
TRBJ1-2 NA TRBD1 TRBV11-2 TGTGCCAGCAGAACACCGAGACAGGGGGCGCATGGCTACACCTTC CASRTPRQGAHGYTF
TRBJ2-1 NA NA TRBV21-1 TGTGCCAGCAGCATGCCATACAGAGCGGAAAGCTCCTACAATGAGCAGTTCTTC CASSMPYRAESSYNEQFF
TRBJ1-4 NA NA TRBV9 TGTGCCAGCAGCGCCGCCCTACGGGAAAAACTGTTTTTT CASSAALREKLFF
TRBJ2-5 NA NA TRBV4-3 TGCGCCAGCAGCCAAGGGCTAGCCCAAGAGACCCAGTACTTC CASSQGLAQETQYF
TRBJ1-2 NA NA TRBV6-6 TGTGCCAGCAGCCCCGGCTACACCTTC CASSPGYTF
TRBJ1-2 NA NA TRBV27 TGTGCCAGCAGTTTATCGAATCCCAGCAATCACCAAGGCTACACCTTC CASSLSNPSNHQGYTF
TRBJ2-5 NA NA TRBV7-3 TGTGCCAGCAGCTTAAGACGGAAAGAGACCCAGTACTTC CASSLRRKETQYF
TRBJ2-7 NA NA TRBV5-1 TGCGCCAGCAGTCTCACAGGTTACGAGCAGTACTTC CASSLTGYEQYF
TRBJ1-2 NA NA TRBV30 TGTGCGTTTCGTGGGGCTTCAGGGGCCTATGGCTACACCTTC CAFRGASGAYGYTF
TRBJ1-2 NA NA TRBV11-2 TGTGCCAGCAGCTTATCACCCGGCTTTTTGTATGGCTACACCTTC CASSLSPGFLYGYTF
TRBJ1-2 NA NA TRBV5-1 TGCGCCAGCAGCTTGGATGGGCAGGCCCACTATGGCTACACCTTC CASSLDGQAHYGYTF
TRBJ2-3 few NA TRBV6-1 TGTGCCAGCAGTGAACGGATTCGGGCAGATACGCAGTATTTT CASSERIRADTQYF
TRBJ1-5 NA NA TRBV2 TGTGCCAGCAGTGTCGAAGCGGCTAGCAATCAGCCCCAGCATTTT CASSVEAASNQPQHF
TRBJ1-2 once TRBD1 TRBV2 TGTGCCAGCAGTGGACAGGGTTATGGCTACACCTTC CASSGQGYGYTF
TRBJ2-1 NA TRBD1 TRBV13 TGTGCCAGCAGCTTAACAGGGGCTGGGTACAATGAGCAGTTCTTC CASSLTGAGYNEQFF
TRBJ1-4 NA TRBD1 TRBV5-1 TGCGCCAGCAGCTTACAGGGGCCCCCAAATGAAAAACTGTTTTTT CASSLQGPPNEKLFF
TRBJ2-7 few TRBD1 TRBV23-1 TGCGCCAGCAGCAAGTCCGGGACAGGGTGGGTAAAAATTAAAACCCCCCTAAACGAGCAGTACTTC CASSKSGTGWVKIKTPLNEQYF
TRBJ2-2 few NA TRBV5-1 TGCGCCAGCAGCTTTGACGGGGTAACCGGGGAGCTGTTTTTT CASSFDGVTGELFF
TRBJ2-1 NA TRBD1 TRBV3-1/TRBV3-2 TGTGCCAGCAGCCTAATCCGGGACAGCAATGAGCAGTTCTTC CASSLIRDSNEQFF
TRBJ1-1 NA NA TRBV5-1 TGCGCCAGCAGCCTCCTCCCCGGCAGCACTGAAGCTTTCTTT CASSLLPGSTEAFF
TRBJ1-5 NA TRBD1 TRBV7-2 TGTGCCAGCAGCTTGGGACAGACGAGCAATCAGCCCCAGCATTTT CASSLGQTSNQPQHF
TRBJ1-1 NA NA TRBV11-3 TGTGCCAGCAGCTTAGATCGCGGGCGTGAAGCTTTCTTT CASSLDRGREAFF
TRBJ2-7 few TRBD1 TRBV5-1 TGCGCCAGCAGCTTACGGACAGGGGGCGCGAAAATCCACGAGCAGTACTTC CASSLRTGGAKIHEQYF
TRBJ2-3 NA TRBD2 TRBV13 TGTGCCAGCAGCTTAGTGGCTAGCGGGGGCACAGATACGCAGTATTTT CASSLVASGGTDTQYF
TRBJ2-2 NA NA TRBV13 TGTGCCAGCAGCTTAGGCCTTATAGGGGTCACCGGGGAGCTGTTTTTT CASSLGLIGVTGELFF
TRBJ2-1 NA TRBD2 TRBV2 TGTGCCAGCCGAAACCGGGCTAGCGGGGGTGGAAATGAGCAGTTCTTC CASRNRASGGGNEQFF
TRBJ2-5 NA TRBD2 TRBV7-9 TGTGCCAGCAGGAGACTAGCGGGGGACCAAGAGACCCAGTACTTC CASRRLAGDQETQYF
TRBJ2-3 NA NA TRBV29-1 TGCAGCGTTGAAGATATTGTGGGGGCCGGCACAGATACGCAGTATTTT CSVEDIVGAGTDTQYF
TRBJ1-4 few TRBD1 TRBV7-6 TGTGCCAGCAGCCAGGGGGGGGCAACTAATGAAAAACTGTTTTTT CASSQGGATNEKLFF
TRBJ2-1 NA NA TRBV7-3 TGTGCCAGCAGCTTCTTAGGGGGGGCCGACAACAATGAGCAGTTCTTC CASSFLGGADNNEQFF
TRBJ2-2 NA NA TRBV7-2 TGTGCCAGCAGGACTCTGACCGGGGAGCTGTTTTTT CASRTLTGELFF
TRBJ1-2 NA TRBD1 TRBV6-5 TGTGCCAGCAGCAAGACAGGGGCTGGCTACACCTTC CASSKTGAGYTF
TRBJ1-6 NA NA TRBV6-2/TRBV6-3 TGTGCCAGCAGTTACGCCTACCAACCCCTCCACTTT CASSYAYQPLHF
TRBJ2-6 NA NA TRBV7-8 TGTGCCAGCAGCCCCCTAGGCATATCTGGGGCCAACGTCCTGACTTTC CASSPLGISGANVLTF
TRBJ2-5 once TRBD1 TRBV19 TGTGCCAGTAGCTCGAACGGACAGGGCCAAGAGACCCAGTACTTC CASSSNGQGQETQYF
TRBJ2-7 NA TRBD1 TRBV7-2 TGTGCCAGCAGCTTAGTTTACAGGACAGGGGTTATGGCATTCTACGAGCAGTACTTC CASSLVYRTGVMAFYEQYF
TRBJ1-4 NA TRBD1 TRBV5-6 TGTGCCAGCAGCTATACAGGGGGCGCGAGAGAAAAACTGTTTTTT CASSYTGGAREKLFF
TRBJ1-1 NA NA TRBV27 TGTGCCAGCAGTTTATTGGGGGGAAGTAACACTGAAGCTTTCTTT CASSLLGGSNTEAFF
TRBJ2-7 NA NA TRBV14 TGTGCCAGCAGAAATACAGGGAGTTACGAGCAGTACTTC CASRNTGSYEQYF
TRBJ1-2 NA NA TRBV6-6 TGTGCCAGCAGCCCCGGGGGAAGCTATGGCTACACCTTC CASSPGGSYGYTF
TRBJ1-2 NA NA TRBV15 TGTGCCACCAGGGGGACACAAGCTAACTATGGCTACACCTTC CATRGTQANYGYTF
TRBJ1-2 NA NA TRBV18 TGTGCCAGCTCACCTATCCATTCCGGGGCCGACAACTATGGCTACACCTTC CASSPIHSGADNYGYTF
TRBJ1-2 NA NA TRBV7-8 TGTGCCAGCAGCTCGCGAGGGCTCCCAGTATGGGGCTACACCTTC CASSSRGLPVWGYTF
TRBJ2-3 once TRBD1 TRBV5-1 TGCGCCAGCAGCTGGACAGGGGACACAGATACGCAGTATTTT CASSWTGDTDTQYF
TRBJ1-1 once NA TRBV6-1 TGTGCCAGCAGTGAACCCCTCAGTCAGGGAAAAGCTTTCTTT CASSEPLSQGKAFF
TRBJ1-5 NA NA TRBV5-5 TGTGCCAGCAGCTTGGCCTGGGCGGGGGGCGTTAATGGTCAGCCCCAGCATTTT CASSLAWAGGVNGQPQHF
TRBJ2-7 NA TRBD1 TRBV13 TGTGCCAGCAGCTTCCGACAGGGGTCCTCCTACGAGCAGTACTTC CASSFRQGSSYEQYF
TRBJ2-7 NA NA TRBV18 TGTGCCAGCTCACCTCCGGACAGCTACGAGCAGTACTTC CASSPPDSYEQYF
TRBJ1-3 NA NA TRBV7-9 TGTGCCAGCAGCTTACGGTCCGGCTCCTCTGGAAACACCATATATTTT CASSLRSGSSGNTIYF
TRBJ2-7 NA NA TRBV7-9 TGTGCCAGCAGCCCAGTCGCCACTGACAGAAAAGGGGAGCAGTACTTC CASSPVATDRKGEQYF
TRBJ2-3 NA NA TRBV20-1 TGCAGTGCTAGCCCTCCGGGGACGCAGTATTTT CSASPPGTQYF
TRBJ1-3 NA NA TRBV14 TGTGCCAGCAGCCCTGCGTGGTTCTCTGGAAACACCATATATTTT CASSPAWFSGNTIYF